The clone carrying this T cell receptor beta chain was detected a few times. Its antigen is as yet unknown. The ends were cut back, 4 bases at V and 5 bases at J, with 18 bases in the middle. CDR1 and CDR2 from the germline V gene are SGHVS and FNYEAQ. The CDR3 totals 15 residues. The data stem from a study of vaccination and CD4 T cells after COVID-19. In the study overall: Convalescent persons amounted to six males plus four females, two of whom were Hispanic. The authors gave control cultures a CEFX pool, an HIV-1 Nef pool, or no peptide. For post-vaccine samples, collection took place a median approximately 72 days after dose two, ranging from 14 to 241.

Treatment specified: roughly nine-day PBMC culture with coronavirus spike peptide pools or control peptides (ViraFEST assay). In the ViraFEST assay, peptide-pool expansion preceded TCR sequencing of expanded clonotypes. The Oncomine TCR Beta short-read assay was applied to DNA of cultured CD4+ T cells. One entry per CDR3 protein results from TCRdb running MiXCR on the PCR reads. Altogether tens of thousands of distinct CDR3 sequences are present, 38% being singletons, with the ten largest covering around 20%. The clonotype was recovered from a human donor who received a COVID-19 vaccine. This rearrangement joins TRBV7-6 to TRBJ2-7; D is possibly TRBD1 or TRBD2 (7 bases each). The specimen was CD4+ T cells from blood, cultured in vitro, collected before SARS-CoV-2 vaccination. CDR3 DNA: TGTGCCAGCAGCTCCCCAGGGGGGGGGCCCCACGAGCAGTACTTC. This sequence encodes CASSSPGGGPHEQYF. Full variable domain (missing parts from reference TRBV7-6 and TRBJ2-7): GAGVSQSPRYKVTKRGQDVALRCDPISGHVSLYWYRQALGQGPEFLTYFNYEAQQDKSGLPNDRFSAERPEGSISTLTIQRTEQRDSAMYRCASSSPGGGPHEQYFGPGTRLTVT.